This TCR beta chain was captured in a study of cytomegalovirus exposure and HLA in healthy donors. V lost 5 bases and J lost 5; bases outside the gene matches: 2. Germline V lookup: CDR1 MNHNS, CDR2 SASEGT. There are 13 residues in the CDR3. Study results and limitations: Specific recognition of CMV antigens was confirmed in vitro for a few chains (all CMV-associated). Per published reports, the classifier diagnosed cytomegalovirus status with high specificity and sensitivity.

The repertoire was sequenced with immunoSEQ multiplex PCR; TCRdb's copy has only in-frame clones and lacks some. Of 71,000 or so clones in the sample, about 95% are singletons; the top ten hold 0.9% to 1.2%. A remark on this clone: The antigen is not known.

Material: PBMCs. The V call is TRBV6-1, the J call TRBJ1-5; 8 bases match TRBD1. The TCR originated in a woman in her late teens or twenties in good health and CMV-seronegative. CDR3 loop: CASSSDRDQPQHF. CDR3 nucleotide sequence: TGTGCCAGCAGTTCGGACAGGGATCAGCCCCAGCATTTT.